The rows below give T cell receptor beta chains drawn from one sample of a study of regulatory T cells in long-lasting Graves disease. TCRdb reprocessed the multiplex PCR reads via MiXCR and lists one record per CDR3 protein. The table lists hundreds of thousands of distinct CDR3 sequences, around 20% of them singletons. The sequencing here drew on peripheral blood mononuclear cells (PBMCs), taken when the disease was refractory, from a patient treated with antithyroid drugs. The receptor source for this set is a female donor with Graves disease. The CDR3 runs from the conserved cysteine through the conserved F or W. Fields, in order: J gene, V gene, D gene, clone size, CDR3 protein, CDR3 DNA. The D gene is left open where the match is weak. Expanded clones are given a class, and other clones once, few, many or no size at all.

J: TRBJ2-3; V: TRBV12-3/TRBV12-4; D: TRBD2; size: -; CDR3: CASSSGPSGRTDTQYF; DNA: TGTGCCAGCAGTTCTGGTCCTAGCGGGAGAACAGATACGCAGTATTTT
J: TRBJ1-1; V: TRBV7-2; D: -; size: few; CDR3: CASSMEGRDTEAFF; DNA: TGCGCCAGCAGCATGGAAGGGAGGGACACTGAAGCTTTCTTT
J: TRBJ2-5; V: TRBV6-5; D: TRBD1; size: few; CDR3: CASSYTGTVETQYF; DNA: TGTGCCAGCAGTTACACCGGGACAGTCGAGACCCAGTACTTC
J: TRBJ1-1; V: TRBV10-2; D: -; size: few; CDR3: CAGSEQGLNTEAFF; DNA: TGCGCCGGCAGTGAGCAGGGACTGAACACTGAAGCTTTCTTT
J: TRBJ2-7; V: TRBV5-1; D: TRBD2; size: -; CDR3: CASSTGRLAYNSYEQYF; DNA: TGCGCCAGCAGCACCGGGAGACTAGCTTATAACTCCTACGAGCAGTACTTC
J: TRBJ1-2; V: TRBV27; D: TRBD1; size: many; CDR3: CASSPWTGANYGYTF; DNA: TGTGCCAGCAGTCCTTGGACAGGCGCAAACTATGGCTACACCTTC
J: TRBJ1-4; V: TRBV5-1; D: -; size: -; CDR3: CASSLGVGEKLFF; DNA: TGCGCCAGCAGCTTGGGGGTTGGAGAAAAACTGTTTTTT
J: TRBJ2-1; V: TRBV7-9; D: TRBD2; size: -; CDR3: CASSTSGTSRNYNEQFF; DNA: TGTGCCAGCAGCACTAGCGGAACCTCACGGAACTACAATGAGCAGTTCTTC
J: TRBJ2-1; V: TRBV27; D: TRBD1; size: few; CDR3: CASSFLGQEHNEQFF; DNA: TGTGCCAGCAGTTTTTTGGGACAGGAGCACAATGAGCAGTTCTTC
J: TRBJ1-1; V: TRBV20-1; D: -; size: many; CDR3: CSARAGTALNTEAFF; DNA: TGCAGTGCTAGAGCGGGGACCGCTCTGAACACTGAAGCTTTCTTT
J: TRBJ2-5; V: TRBV9; D: -; size: few; CDR3: CASSERDRTQETQYF; DNA: TGTGCCAGCAGCGAGAGAGACAGGACCCAAGAGACCCAGTACTTC
J: TRBJ2-7; V: TRBV6-5; D: TRBD2; size: few; CDR3: CASSYRLARSYEQYF; DNA: TGTGCCAGCAGTTATCGACTAGCGCGATCCTACGAGCAGTACTTC
J: TRBJ2-7; V: TRBV10-3; D: TRBD1; size: many; CDR3: CATSTGTDSYEQYF; DNA: TGTGCCACCAGTACCGGGACAGACAGCTACGAGCAGTACTTC
J: TRBJ1-1; V: TRBV29-1; D: TRBD1; size: many; CDR3: CSVEVAGGPAFF; DNA: TGCAGCGTTGAAGTTGCAGGGGGCCCGGCTTTCTTT
J: TRBJ1-3; V: TRBV9; D: -; size: few; CDR3: CASSVQQNGGNTIYF; DNA: TGTGCCAGCAGCGTACAACAGAATGGAGGAAACACCATATATTTT
J: TRBJ2-5; V: TRBV18; D: -; size: many; CDR3: CASLPDINGETQYF; DNA: TGTGCCAGCCTCCCAGACATTAACGGAGAGACCCAGTACTTC
J: TRBJ2-1; V: TRBV10-2; D: -; size: many; CDR3: CASSQADNEQFF; DNA: TGCGCCAGCAGTCAAGCGGACAATGAGCAGTTCTTC
J: TRBJ2-6; V: TRBV11-2; D: -; size: many; CDR3: CASSLDRGVSGANVLTF; DNA: TGTGCCAGCAGCTTAGATCGTGGGGTCTCTGGGGCCAACGTCCTGACTTTC
J: TRBJ2-7; V: TRBV11-2; D: TRBD1; size: many; CDR3: CASSVQGEQYF; DNA: TGTGCCAGCAGCGTACAGGGGGAGCAGTACTTC
J: TRBJ2-7; V: TRBV7-2; D: -; size: many; CDR3: CASSLGSAQGQGEQYF; DNA: TGTGCCAGCAGCTTAGGATCGGCACAGGGCCAGGGCGAGCAGTACTTC
J: TRBJ2-2; V: TRBV12-3/TRBV12-4; D: TRBD2; size: many; CDR3: CASSLLTGAGTGELFF; DNA: TGTGCCAGCAGTTTATTGACGGGAGCGGGAACCGGGGAGCTGTTTTTT
J: TRBJ2-5; V: TRBV10-1; D: TRBD1; size: few; CDR3: CASSAGGLETQYF; DNA: TGCGCCAGCAGTGCAGGGGGCCTGGAGACCCAGTACTTC
J: TRBJ2-1; V: TRBV3-1; D: -; size: -; CDR3: CASSQEGERPVGEQFF; DNA: TGTGCCAGCAGCCAAGAAGGGGAGCGGCCGGTGGGGGAGCAGTTCTTC
J: TRBJ1-4; V: TRBV4-3; D: -; size: few; CDR3: CASSPRVRNNEKLFF; DNA: TGCGCCAGCAGCCCTAGGGTCCGCAATAATGAAAAACTGTTTTTT
J: TRBJ1-5; V: TRBV28; D: -; size: many; CDR3: CASTLQGQPQHF; DNA: TGTGCCAGCACCCTCCAGGGTCAGCCCCAGCATTTT
J: TRBJ2-5; V: TRBV11-2; D: TRBD2; size: -; CDR3: CASSSSLAGIQETQYF; DNA: TGTGCCAGCAGCTCTTCACTAGCGGGAATCCAAGAGACCCAGTACTTC
J: TRBJ1-5; V: TRBV19; D: -; size: few; CDR3: CASSIDRLQAVGNQPQHF; DNA: TGTGCCAGTAGTATAGATCGGCTTCAGGCAGTAGGAAATCAGCCCCAGCATTTT